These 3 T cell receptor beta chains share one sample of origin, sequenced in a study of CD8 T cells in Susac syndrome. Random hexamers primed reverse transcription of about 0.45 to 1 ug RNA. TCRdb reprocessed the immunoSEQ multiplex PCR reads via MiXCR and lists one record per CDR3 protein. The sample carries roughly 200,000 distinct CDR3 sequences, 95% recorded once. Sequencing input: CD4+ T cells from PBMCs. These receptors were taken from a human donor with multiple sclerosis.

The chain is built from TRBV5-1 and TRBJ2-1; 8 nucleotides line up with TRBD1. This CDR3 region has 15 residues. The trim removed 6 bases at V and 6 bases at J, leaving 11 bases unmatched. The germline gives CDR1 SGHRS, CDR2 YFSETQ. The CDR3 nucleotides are TGCGCCAGCATTCCCGGGACAGGCCGAACCAATGAGCAGTTCTTC. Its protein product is CASIPGTGRTNEQFF.

The CDR3 bases are TGCGCCAGCAGTCCGGGACTAGCGACAGATACGCAGTATTTT. Its translation is CASSPGLATDTQYF. The chain uses TRBV5-1 and TRBJ2-3; 10 positions agree with TRBD2. The germline gives CDR1 SGHRS, CDR2 YFSETQ. V dropped 5 bases and J dropped 3; count of bases not matched to a gene: 3. The CDR3 totals 14 residues.

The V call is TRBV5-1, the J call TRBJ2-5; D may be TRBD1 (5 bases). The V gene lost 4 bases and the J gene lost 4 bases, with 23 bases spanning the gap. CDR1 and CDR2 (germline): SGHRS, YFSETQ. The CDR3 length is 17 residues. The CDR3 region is CASSLRSSRVLGETQYF. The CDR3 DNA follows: TGCGCCAGCAGCCTAAGATCGAGCAGGGTTTTGGGAGAGACCCAGTACTTC.